The rows below give T cell receptor beta chains drawn from one sample of a study of molecular identifiers for immune sequencing clone quantification. From the PCR reads, TCRdb called clonotypes with MiXCR, one entry per CDR3 protein. Of around 470,000 distinct CDR3 sequences detected, about a fifth appear once; the ten largest clones hold approximately 0.84%. The sequencing sample was made of naive CD8+ T cells from blood, with Jurkat cell RNA spiked in. The receptors here all came from a human donor in good health. Some libraries in this study had Jurkat cell RNA spiked in. Both conserved end residues are part of each CDR3. The D gene is left open where the match is weak. Some rows have no size entry. The others give once, few or many, or a class for an expanded clone.

TGCAGCATTAGCGGGAGGAGCTCCTACGAGCAGTACTTC,CSISGRSSYEQYF,many,13,TRBD2,TRBJ2-7,TRBV29-1
TGTGCCAGCAGTTGGTCCCACAGGGGGAATAACTATGGCTACACCTTC,CASSWSHRGNNYGYTF,many,16,TRBD1,TRBJ1-2,TRBV28
TGTGCCACCTCATCCGGGACACCCGGGATGGAGCAGTACTTC,CATSSGTPGMEQYF,few,14,-,TRBJ2-7,TRBV19
TGCGCCAGCAGCCAAGATCCAGGGGGAATGAACACTGAAGCTTTCTTT,CASSQDPGGMNTEAFF,many,16,TRBD1,TRBJ1-1,TRBV4-1
TGTGCCAGTAGTAAGGGGACAGGGCTTGACACTGAAGCTTTCTTT,CASSKGTGLDTEAFF,few,15,TRBD1,TRBJ1-1,TRBV19
TGCGCCAGCAGCCAAGATTCAGCGGGAGTGGGGTATACGCAGTATTTT,CASSQDSAGVGYTQYF,-,16,TRBD2,TRBJ2-3,TRBV4-3
TGTGCCAGCAGTCCCGGAGAACTAGGTAATGAGCAGTTCTTC,CASSPGELGNEQFF,-,14,-,TRBJ2-1,TRBV6-2/TRBV6-3
TGTGCCAGCAGTACCACCTCCCCCTACGAGCAGTACTTC,CASSTTSPYEQYF,few,13,-,TRBJ2-7,TRBV6-5
TGTGCCAGCAGTTTATCGATGGGGACAGGGAGGACTGAAGCTTTCTTT,CASSLSMGTGRTEAFF,few,16,TRBD1,TRBJ1-1,TRBV27
TGTGCCAGGCCGACCGGAGAGACCCAGTACTTC,CARPTGETQYF,-,11,-,TRBJ2-5,TRBV6-9
TGTGCCATCAGTGATTTGGAGCACACAGATACGCAGTATTTT,CAISDLEHTDTQYF,-,14,-,TRBJ2-3,TRBV10-3
TGTGCCAGCAGCCAAACCCACCGGGACAGCTCCTACAATGAGCAGTTCTTC,CASSQTHRDSSYNEQFF,many,17,TRBD1,TRBJ2-1,TRBV4-2
TGCAGCGTTGTAGGGAGTGGGAGCTCCTACGAGCAGTACTTC,CSVVGSGSSYEQYF,-,14,-,TRBJ2-7,TRBV29-1
TGTGCCACCAGTGACTATAACACCGGGGAGCCGTTTTTT,CATSDYNTGEPFF,-,13,-,TRBJ2-2,TRBV24-1
TGTGCCAGCAGCCTGGACGTCGAGCAGTACTTC,CASSLDVEQYF,few,11,-,TRBJ2-7,TRBV3-1
TGCGCCAGCAGCTGGACGGTCTTGGCTGGGGCCAACGTCCTGACTTTC,CASSWTVLAGANVLTF,many,16,-,TRBJ2-6,TRBV5-1
TGTGCCAGTAGTTTAGGGACAGGATACTCCTACGAGCAGTACTTC,CASSLGTGYSYEQYF,-,15,TRBD1,TRBJ2-7,TRBV19
TGTGCCAGCAGGCCCGGACAGTTTAGCAATCAGCCCCAGCATTTT,CASRPGQFSNQPQHF,many,15,-,TRBJ1-5,TRBV6-5
TGTGCCAGTAGTATAGGGATAAGGAACGAGCAGTACTTC,CASSIGIRNEQYF,-,13,-,TRBJ2-7,TRBV19
TGCGCCAGCAGCTTAAACTTGATCGCCGAGCAGTTCTTC,CASSLNLIAEQFF,few,13,-,TRBJ2-1,TRBV5-1
TGCGCCAGCAGCCAAGAAGATCTGTCAAGTCAGCCCCAGCATTTT,CASSQEDLSSQPQHF,many,15,-,TRBJ1-5,TRBV4-1
TGTGCCAGCAGCAAAGTCTACGAGCAGTACTTC,CASSKVYEQYF,many,11,-,TRBJ2-7,TRBV21-1
TGTGCCAGCAGCGTAGCGGAGGGGTTCCAAGAGACCCAGTACTTC,CASSVAEGFQETQYF,few,15,-,TRBJ2-5,TRBV9
TGTGCCAGCAGGCCAAGCCGGGACAGGGGGAACGAGCAGTACTTC,CASRPSRDRGNEQYF,many,15,TRBD1,TRBJ2-7,TRBV7-9
TGCGCCAGCAGTCGTCTGGGATTTAGCAATCAGCCCCAGCATTTT,CASSRLGFSNQPQHF,many,15,-,TRBJ1-5,TRBV23-1
TGTGCCAGTAGTATAACCGGACAGGGACTCTACGAGCAGTACTTC,CASSITGQGLYEQYF,few,15,TRBD1,TRBJ2-7,TRBV19
TGCAGCTTCCGAGGAGAACTAGCGGGAGTAGAGCAGTTCTTC,CSFRGELAGVEQFF,many,14,TRBD2,TRBJ2-1,TRBV29-1
TGTGCCAGCAGCTCCGGGGGACAGCTTAGCAATCAGCCCCAGCATTTT,CASSSGGQLSNQPQHF,-,16,TRBD1,TRBJ1-5,TRBV5-6
TGTGCCAGCAGCTTAGCCCAAATGCTCTCTGGAAACACCATATATTTT,CASSLAQMLSGNTIYF,few,16,-,TRBJ1-3,TRBV7-9
TGTGCCAGTAGTATAGACGGCGGAGCCTCCTACGAGCAGTACTTC,CASSIDGGASYEQYF,-,15,-,TRBJ2-7,TRBV19
TGCAGTGCTTGGGAGCGGGGGGGCACGTACAATGAGCAGTTCTTC,CSAWERGGTYNEQFF,-,15,TRBD2,TRBJ2-1,TRBV20-1
TGCAGCGTTCTCGATCCGGACAGGGTGGGCCCCTACGAGCAGTACTTC,CSVLDPDRVGPYEQYF,-,16,TRBD1,TRBJ2-7,TRBV29-1
TGTGCCACCAGCAGCGGGACAGACAATGAGCAGTTCTTC,CATSSGTDNEQFF,few,13,-,TRBJ2-1,TRBV24-1
TGTGCCAGCAGTTTATCTAGGGGTTATTGGACTGAAGCTTTCTTT,CASSLSRGYWTEAFF,few,15,-,TRBJ1-1,TRBV27
TGTGCCAGCAGTTTACTGACATCGAACACCGGGGAGCTGTTTTTT,CASSLLTSNTGELFF,few,15,-,TRBJ2-2,TRBV28
TGCGCCAGCAGCCAAGGACAGGGCAATCAGCCCCAGCATTTT,CASSQGQGNQPQHF,many,14,-,TRBJ1-5,TRBV4-1
TGCGCCAGCAGCCAAGCCCAGGGGACAGCCCTCTACGAGCAGTACTTC,CASSQAQGTALYEQYF,many,16,TRBD1,TRBJ2-7,TRBV4-3
TGTGCCAGCAGTTCCGGGACCGACTCAAGGGATACGCAGTATTTT,CASSSGTDSRDTQYF,few,15,-,TRBJ2-3,TRBV27
TGTGCCAGCAGCTTGCGGGACAGGGTTTGGGTCGAGCAGTACTTC,CASSLRDRVWVEQYF,-,15,TRBD1,TRBJ2-7,TRBV5-3
TGTGCCAGCAGCCCCGCGGGGGGAAACTATGGCTACACCTTC,CASSPAGGNYGYTF,-,14,-,TRBJ1-2,TRBV6-5